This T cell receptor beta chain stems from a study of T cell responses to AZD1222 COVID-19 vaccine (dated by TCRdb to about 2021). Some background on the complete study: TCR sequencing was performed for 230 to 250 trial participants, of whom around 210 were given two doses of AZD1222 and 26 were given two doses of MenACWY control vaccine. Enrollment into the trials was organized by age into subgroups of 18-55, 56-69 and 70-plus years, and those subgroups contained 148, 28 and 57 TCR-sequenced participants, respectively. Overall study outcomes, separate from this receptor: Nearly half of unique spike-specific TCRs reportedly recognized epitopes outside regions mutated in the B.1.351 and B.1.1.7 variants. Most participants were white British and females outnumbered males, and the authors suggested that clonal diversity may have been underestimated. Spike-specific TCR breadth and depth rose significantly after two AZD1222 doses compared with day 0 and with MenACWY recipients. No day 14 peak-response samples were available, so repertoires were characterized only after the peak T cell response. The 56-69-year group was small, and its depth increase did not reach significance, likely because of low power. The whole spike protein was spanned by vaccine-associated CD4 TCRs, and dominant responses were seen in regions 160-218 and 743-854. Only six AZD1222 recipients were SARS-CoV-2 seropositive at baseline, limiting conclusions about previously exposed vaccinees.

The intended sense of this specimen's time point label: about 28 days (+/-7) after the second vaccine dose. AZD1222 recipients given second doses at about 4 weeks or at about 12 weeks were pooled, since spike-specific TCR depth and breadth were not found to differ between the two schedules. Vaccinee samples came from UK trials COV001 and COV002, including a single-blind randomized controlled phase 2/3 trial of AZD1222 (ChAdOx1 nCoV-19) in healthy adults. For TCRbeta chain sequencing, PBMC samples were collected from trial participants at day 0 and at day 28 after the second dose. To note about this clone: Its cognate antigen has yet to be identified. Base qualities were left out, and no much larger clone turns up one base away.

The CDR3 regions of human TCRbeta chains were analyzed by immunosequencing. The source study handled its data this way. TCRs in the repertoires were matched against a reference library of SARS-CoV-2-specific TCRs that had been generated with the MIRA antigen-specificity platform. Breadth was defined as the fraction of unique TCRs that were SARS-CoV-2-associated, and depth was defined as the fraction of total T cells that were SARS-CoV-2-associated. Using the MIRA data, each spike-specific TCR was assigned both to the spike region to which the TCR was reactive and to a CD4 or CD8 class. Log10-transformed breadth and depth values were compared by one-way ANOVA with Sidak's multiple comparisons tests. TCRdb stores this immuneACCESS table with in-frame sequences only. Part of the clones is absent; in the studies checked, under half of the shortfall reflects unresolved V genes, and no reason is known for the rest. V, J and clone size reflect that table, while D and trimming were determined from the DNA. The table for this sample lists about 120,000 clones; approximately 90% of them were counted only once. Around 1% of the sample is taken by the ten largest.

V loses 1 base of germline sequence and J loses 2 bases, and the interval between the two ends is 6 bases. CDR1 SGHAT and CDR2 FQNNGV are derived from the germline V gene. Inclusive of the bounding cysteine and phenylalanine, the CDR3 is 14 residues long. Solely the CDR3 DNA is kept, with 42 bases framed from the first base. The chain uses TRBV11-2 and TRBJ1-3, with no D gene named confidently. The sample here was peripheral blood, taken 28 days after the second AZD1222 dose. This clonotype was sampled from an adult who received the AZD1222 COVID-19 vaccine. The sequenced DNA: TGTGCCAGCAGCTTAGGGGTTGCTGGAAACACCATATATTTT. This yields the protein CASSLGVAGNTIYF.